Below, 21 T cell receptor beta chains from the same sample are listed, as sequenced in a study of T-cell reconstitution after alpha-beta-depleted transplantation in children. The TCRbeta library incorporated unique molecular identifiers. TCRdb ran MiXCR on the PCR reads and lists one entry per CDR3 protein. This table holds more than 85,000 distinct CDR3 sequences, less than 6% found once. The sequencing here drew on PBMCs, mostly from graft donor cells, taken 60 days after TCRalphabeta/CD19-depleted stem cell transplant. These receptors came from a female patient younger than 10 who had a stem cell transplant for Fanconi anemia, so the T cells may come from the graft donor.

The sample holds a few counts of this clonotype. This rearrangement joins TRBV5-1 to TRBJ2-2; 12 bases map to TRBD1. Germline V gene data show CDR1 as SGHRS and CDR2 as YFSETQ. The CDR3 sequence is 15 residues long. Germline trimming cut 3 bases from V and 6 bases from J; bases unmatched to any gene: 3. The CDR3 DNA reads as TGCGCCAGCAGCTCGGGACAGGGGGCGGCCGGGGAGCTGTTTTTT. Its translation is CASSSGQGAAGELFF. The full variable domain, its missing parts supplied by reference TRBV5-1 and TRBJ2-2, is KAGVTQTPRYLIKTRGQQVTLSCSPISGHRSVSWYQQTPGQGLQFLFEYFSETQRNKGNFPGRFSGRQFSNSRSEMNVSTLELGDSALYLCASSSGQGAAGELFFGEGSRLTVL.

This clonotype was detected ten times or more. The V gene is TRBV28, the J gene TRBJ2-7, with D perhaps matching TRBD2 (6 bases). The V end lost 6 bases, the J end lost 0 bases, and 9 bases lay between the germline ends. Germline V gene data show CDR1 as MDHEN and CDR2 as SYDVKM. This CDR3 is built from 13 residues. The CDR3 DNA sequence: TGTGCCAGCAGCCGCGGGGCCTCCTACGAGCAGTACTTC. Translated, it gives CASSRGASYEQYF.

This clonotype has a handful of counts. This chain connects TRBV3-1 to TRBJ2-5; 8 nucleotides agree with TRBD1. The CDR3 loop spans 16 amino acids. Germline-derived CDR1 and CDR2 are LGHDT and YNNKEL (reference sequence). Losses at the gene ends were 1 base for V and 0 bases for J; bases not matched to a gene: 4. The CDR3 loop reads CASSQGTGPYQETQYF. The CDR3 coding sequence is TGTGCCAGCAGCCAAGGGACAGGGCCGTACCAAGAGACCCAGTACTTC.

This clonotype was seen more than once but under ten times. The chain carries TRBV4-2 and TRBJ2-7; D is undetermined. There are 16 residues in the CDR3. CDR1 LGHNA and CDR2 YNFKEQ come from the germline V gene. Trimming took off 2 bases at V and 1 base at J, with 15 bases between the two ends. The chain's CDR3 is CASSQLQRGLSYEQYF. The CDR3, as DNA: TGTGCCAGCAGCCAACTCCAACGCGGCCTATCCTACGAGCAGTACTTC.

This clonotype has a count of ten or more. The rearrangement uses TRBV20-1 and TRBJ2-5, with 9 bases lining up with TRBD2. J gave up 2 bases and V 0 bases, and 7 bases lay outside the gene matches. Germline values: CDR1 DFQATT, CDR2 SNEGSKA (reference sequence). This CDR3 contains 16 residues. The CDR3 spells CSARDLVSGGQETQYF. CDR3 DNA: TGCAGTGCTAGAGATCTGGTTAGCGGGGGACAAGAGACCCAGTACTTC.

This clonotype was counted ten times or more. CDR3 in amino acids: CASSLGLTASGGSEQFF. Written as DNA, the CDR3 is TGCGCCAGCAGCTTGGGCCTAACTGCTAGCGGGGGCAGTGAGCAGTTCTTC. The chain employs TRBV5-1 and TRBJ2-1; 10 bases fit TRBD2. V was pared by 0 bases and J by 9 bases, with 12 bases of the junction left unmatched. Germline V gene sequence: CDR1 SGHRS, CDR2 YFSETQ. This CDR3 has 17 amino acids.

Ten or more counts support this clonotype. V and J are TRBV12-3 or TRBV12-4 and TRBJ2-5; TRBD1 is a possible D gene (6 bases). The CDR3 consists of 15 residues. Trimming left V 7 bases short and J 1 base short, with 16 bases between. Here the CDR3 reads CASTMARGIQETQYF. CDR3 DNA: TGTGCCAGCACCATGGCTAGGGGGATCCAAGAGACCCAGTACTTC.

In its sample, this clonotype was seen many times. CDR3 in amino acids: CASRTSGSIGELFF. DNA of the CDR3: TGTGCCAGCCGGACTAGCGGGAGTATCGGGGAGCTGTTTTTT. The V gene is TRBV7-8, the J gene TRBJ2-2, with TRBD2 identical over 13 bases. Germline CDR1 SGHVS, CDR2 FQNEAQ. The CDR3 consists of 14 residues. V shed 8 bases and J 7 bases; nucleotides not matched to a gene: 4.

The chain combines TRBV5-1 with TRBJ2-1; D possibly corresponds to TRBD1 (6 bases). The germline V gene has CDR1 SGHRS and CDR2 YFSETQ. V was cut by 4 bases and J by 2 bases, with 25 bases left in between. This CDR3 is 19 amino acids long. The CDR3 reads CASSRHGNPGRGTYNEQFF. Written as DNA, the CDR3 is TGCGCCAGCAGCCGACACGGGAATCCGGGAAGGGGGACCTACAATGAGCAGTTCTTC.

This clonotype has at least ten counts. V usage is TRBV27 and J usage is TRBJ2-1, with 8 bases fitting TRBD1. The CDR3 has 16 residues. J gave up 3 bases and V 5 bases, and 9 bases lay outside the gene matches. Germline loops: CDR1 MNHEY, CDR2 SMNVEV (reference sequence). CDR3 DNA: TGTGCCAGCAGTCCCAGACAGGGGTCCATCTACAATGAGCAGTTCTTC. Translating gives CASSPRQGSIYNEQFF.

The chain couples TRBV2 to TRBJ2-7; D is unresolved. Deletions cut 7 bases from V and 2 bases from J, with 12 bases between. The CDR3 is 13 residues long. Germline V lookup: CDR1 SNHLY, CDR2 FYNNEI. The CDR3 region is CASNEVGPYEQYF. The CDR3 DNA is TGTGCCAGCAACGAGGTAGGCCCCTACGAGCAGTACTTC. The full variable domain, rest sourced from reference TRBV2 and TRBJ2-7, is EPEVTQTPSHQVTQMGQEVILRCVPISNHLYFYWYRQILGQKVEFLVSFYNNEISEKSEIFDDQFSVERPDGSNFTLKIRSTKLEDSAMYFCASNEVGPYEQYFGPGTRLTVT.

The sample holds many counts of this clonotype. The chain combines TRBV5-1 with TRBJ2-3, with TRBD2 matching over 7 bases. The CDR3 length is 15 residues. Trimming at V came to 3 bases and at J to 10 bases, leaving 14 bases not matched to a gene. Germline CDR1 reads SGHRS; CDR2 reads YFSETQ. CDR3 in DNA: TGCGCCAGCAGCTCACTACTCGCTGGACTAGAGGCGCAGTATTTT. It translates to CASSSLLAGLEAQYF.

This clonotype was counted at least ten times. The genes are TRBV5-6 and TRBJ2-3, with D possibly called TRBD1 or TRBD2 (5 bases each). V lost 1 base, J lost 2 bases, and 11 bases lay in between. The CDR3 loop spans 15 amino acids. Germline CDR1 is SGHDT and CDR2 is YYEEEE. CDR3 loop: CASSLPPGTTDTQYF. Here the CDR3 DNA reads TGTGCCAGCAGCTTGCCCCCAGGGACCACAGATACGCAGTATTTT. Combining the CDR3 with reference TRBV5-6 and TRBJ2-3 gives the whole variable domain DAGVTQSPTHLIKTRGQQVTLRCSPKSGHDTVSWYQQALGQGPQFIFQYYEEEERQRGNFPDRFSGHQFPNYSSELNVNALLLGDSALYLCASSLPPGTTDTQYFGPGTRLTVL.

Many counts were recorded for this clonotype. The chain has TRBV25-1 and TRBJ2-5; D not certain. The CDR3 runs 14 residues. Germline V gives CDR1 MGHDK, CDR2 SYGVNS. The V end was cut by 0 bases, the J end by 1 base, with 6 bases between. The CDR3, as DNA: TGTGCCAGCAGTGAATATAGGGTCCAAGAGACCCAGTACTTC. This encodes CASSEYRVQETQYF.

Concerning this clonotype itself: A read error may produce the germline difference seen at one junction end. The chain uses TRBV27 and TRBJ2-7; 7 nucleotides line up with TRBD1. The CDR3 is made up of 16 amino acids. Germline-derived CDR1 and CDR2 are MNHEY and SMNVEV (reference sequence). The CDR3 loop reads CASSLSMTGSPWERYF. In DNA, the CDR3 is TGTGCCAGCAGTTTATCGATGACAGGGAGCCCCTGGGAGCGGTACTTC.

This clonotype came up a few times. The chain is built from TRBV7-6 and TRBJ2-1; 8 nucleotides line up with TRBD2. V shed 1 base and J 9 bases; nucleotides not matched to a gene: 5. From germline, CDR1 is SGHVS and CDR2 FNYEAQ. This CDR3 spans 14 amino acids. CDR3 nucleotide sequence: TGTGCCAGCAGCTTAGTTTCCAGCGGGGGTGAGCAGTTCTTC. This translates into CASSLVSSGGEQFF.

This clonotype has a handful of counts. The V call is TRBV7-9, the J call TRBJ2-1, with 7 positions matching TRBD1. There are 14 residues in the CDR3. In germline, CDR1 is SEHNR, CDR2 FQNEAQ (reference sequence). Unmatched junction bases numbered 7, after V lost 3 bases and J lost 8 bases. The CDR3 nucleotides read TGTGCCAGCAGCTTTGACAGGGCCAGCGATGAGCAGTTCTTC. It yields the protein CASSFDRASDEQFF.

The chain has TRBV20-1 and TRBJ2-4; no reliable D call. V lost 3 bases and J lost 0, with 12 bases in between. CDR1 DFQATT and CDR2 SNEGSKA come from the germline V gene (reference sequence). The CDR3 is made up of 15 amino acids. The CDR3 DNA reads TGCAGTGCTAGTATGGAACTACTAGCCAAAAACATTCAGTACTTC. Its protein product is CSASMELLAKNIQYF.

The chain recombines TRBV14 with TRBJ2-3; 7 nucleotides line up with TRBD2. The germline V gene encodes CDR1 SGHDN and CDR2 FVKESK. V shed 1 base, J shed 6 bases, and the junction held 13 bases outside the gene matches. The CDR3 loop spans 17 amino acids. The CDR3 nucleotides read TGTGCCAGCAGCCAAGGTCTGATGAGCGGGATGGGGGATACGCAGTATTTT. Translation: CASSQGLMSGMGDTQYF.

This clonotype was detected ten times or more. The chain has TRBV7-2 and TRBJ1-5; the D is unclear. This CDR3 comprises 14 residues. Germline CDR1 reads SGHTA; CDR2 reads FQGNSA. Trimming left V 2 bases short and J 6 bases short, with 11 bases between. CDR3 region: CASSLSSSLQPQHF. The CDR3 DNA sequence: TGTGCCAGCAGCTTAAGTAGCAGCCTTCAGCCCCAGCATTTT.

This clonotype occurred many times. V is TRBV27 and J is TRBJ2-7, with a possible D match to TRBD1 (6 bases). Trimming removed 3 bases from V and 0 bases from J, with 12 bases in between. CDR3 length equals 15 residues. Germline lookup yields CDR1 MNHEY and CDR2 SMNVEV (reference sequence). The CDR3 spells CASSFWGQSSYEQYF. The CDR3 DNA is TGTGCCAGCAGTTTTTGGGGACAAAGCTCCTACGAGCAGTACTTC.